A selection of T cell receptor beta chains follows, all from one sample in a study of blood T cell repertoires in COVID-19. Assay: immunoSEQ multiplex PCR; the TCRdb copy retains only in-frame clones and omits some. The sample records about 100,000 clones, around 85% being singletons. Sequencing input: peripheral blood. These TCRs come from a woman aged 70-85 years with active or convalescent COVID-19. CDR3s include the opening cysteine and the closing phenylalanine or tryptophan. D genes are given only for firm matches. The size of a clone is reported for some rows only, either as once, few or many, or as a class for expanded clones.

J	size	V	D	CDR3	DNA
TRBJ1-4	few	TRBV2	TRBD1	CASRLTGTGTFSLPNEKLFF	TGTGCCAGCAGACTTACGGGGACAGGGACCTTCTCGCTCCCAAATGAAAAACTGTTTTTT
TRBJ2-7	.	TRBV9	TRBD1	CASSPSPGQNYEQYF	TGTGCCAGCAGCCCCTCCCCGGGACAGAACTACGAGCAGTACTTC
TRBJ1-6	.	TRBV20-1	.	CRRSPVPPLHF	TGCAGGAGATCCCCTGTGCCACCCCTCCACTTT
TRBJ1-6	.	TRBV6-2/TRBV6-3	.	CASSYERKAGDYNSPLHF	TGTGCCAGCAGTTACGAGCGGAAAGCAGGGGATTATAATTCACCCCTCCACTTT
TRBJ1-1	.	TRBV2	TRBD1	CASSRQGESGAFF	TGTGCCAGCAGCCGACAGGGGGAAAGTGGAGCTTTCTTT
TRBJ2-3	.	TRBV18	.	CASSPSSTDTQYF	TGTGCCAGCTCACCTAGCAGCACAGATACGCAGTATTTT
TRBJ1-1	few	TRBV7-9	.	CASSPRGVIVTEAFF	TGTGCCAGCAGCCCCCGGGGGGTAATAGTAACTGAAGCTTTCTTT
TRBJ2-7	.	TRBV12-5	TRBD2	CASGLGIGTSDEQYF	TGTGCTAGTGGTTTGGGAATAGGGACTAGCGACGAGCAGTACTTC
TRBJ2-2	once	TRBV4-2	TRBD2	CASSQEGLANTGELFF	TGTGCCAGCAGCCAAGAAGGACTAGCGAACACCGGGGAGCTGTTTTTT
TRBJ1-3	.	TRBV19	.	CASSRTAGNTIYF	TGTGCCAGTAGCAGGACAGCCGGAAACACCATATATTTT
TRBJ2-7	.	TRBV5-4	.	CASSPAVRNSYEQYF	TGTGCCAGCAGCCCCGCCGTGCGCAATTCCTACGAGCAGTACTTC
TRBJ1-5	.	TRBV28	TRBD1	CASSSRQGSNQPQHF	TGTGCCAGCAGTTCCCGACAGGGGAGCAATCAGCCCCAGCATTTT
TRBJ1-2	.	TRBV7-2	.	CASSLAVTEGQRKMINYGYTF	TGTGCCAGCAGCTTAGCTGTCACAGAGGGACAAAGAAAGATGATTAACTATGGCTACACCTTC
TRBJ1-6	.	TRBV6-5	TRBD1	CASSYFQGDYNSPLHF	TGTGCCAGCAGTTACTTCCAGGGGGACTATAATTCACCCCTCCACTTT
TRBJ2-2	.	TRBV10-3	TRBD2	CAISEGLGLGSGELFF	TGTGCCATCAGTGAGGGACTAGGCCTAGGATCCGGGGAGCTGTTTTTT
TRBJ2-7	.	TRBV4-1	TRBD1	CASSQEKSTGYTEEQYF	TGCGCCAGCAGCCAAGAAAAATCGACAGGGTATACAGAAGAGCAGTACTTC
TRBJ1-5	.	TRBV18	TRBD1	CASSPDRLNQPQHF	TGTGCCAGCTCACCGGACAGGCTCAATCAGCCCCAGCATTTT
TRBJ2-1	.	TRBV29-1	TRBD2	CSVEDLAGGFYNEQFF	TGCAGCGTTGAAGATCTGGCGGGAGGGTTTTACAATGAGCAGTTCTTC
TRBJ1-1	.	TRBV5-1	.	CASSFESGNTEAFF	TGCGCCAGCAGTTTTGAATCGGGGAACACTGAAGCTTTCTTT
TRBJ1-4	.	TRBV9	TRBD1	CASSATGGLFEKLFF	TGTGCCAGCAGCGCGACAGGGGGCTTATTTGAAAAACTGTTTTTT
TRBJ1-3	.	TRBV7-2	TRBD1	CASSSRQGAGNTIYF	TGTGCCAGCAGCAGTAGACAGGGGGCTGGAAACACCATATATTTT
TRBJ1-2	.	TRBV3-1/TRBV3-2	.	CASSPQGSYGYTF	TGTGCCAGCAGTCCACAGGGCTCCTATGGCTACACCTTC
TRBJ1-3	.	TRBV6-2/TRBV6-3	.	CASSYVGTGNTIYF	TGTGCCAGCAGTTACGTCGGGACAGGAAACACCATATATTTT
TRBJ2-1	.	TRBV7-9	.	CASSSVGGAHEQFF	TGTGCCAGCAGCTCAGTAGGGGGGGCGCATGAGCAGTTCTTC
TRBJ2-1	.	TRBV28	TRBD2	CASSTTSGRGNEQFF	TGTGCCAGCAGTACGACTAGCGGGAGAGGCAATGAGCAGTTCTTC
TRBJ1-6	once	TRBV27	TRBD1	CASRLRDRGGNSPLHF	TGTGCCAGCAGGTTGCGGGACAGGGGGGGCAATTCACCCCTCCACTTT
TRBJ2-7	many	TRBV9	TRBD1	CASSVGTGKNEQYF	TGTGCCAGCAGCGTTGGGACAGGGAAAAACGAGCAGTACTTC
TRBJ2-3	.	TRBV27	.	CASSLQERSRTDTQYF	TGTGCCAGCAGTCTTCAAGAGCGGAGCCGCACAGATACGCAGTATTTT
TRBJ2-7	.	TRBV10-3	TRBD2	CAIRRTSGGVNEQYF	TGTGCCATCAGACGGACTAGCGGGGGAGTAAACGAGCAGTACTTC
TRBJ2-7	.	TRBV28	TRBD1	CASSPFGRTGSDEQYF	TGTGCCAGCAGCCCTTTCGGCCGGACAGGGTCGGACGAGCAGTACTTC
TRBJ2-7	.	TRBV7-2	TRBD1	CASSLRVGQPSYEQYF	TGTGCCAGCAGCTTAAGGGTGGGACAGCCCTCCTACGAGCAGTACTTC
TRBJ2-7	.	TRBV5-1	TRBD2	CASSASGGAYEQYF	TGCGCCAGCAGCGCGAGCGGGGGAGCCTACGAGCAGTACTTC
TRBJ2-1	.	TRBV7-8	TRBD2	CASSLGRLAPNTEQFF	TGTGCCAGCAGCTTAGGTCGACTAGCCCCTAACACTGAGCAGTTCTTC
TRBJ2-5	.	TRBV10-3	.	CAISESNNQETQYF	TGTGCCATCAGTGAGTCGAACAATCAAGAGACCCAGTACTTC
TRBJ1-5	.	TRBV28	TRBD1	CAQGNGNQPQHF	TGTGCACAGGGGAACGGCAATCAGCCCCAGCATTTT
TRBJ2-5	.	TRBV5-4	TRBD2	CASEAGESGRTQYF	TGTGCCAGCGAGGCGGGAGAAAGCGGGCGGACCCAGTACTTC
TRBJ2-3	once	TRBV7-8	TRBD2	CASSRAGALVDTQYF	TGTGCCAGCAGCCGAGCGGGGGCGCTCGTCGATACGCAGTATTTT
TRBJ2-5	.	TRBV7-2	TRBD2	CASSPGRGLAGVETQYF	TGTGCCAGCAGCCCCGGCAGAGGACTAGCGGGGGTGGAGACCCAGTACTTC
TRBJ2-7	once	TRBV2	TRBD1	CASGTATYEQYF	TGTGCCAGCGGGACAGCAACCTACGAGCAGTACTTC
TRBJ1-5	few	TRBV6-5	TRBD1	CASSYGGTGGYQPQHF	TGTGCCAGCAGTTACGGCGGGACAGGAGGATATCAGCCCCAGCATTTT
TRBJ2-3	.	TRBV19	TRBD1	CASSISLGQGADTQYF	TGTGCCAGTAGTATCTCACTCGGACAGGGTGCAGATACGCAGTATTTT
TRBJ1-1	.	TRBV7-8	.	CASSLQGSDTEAFF	TGTGCCAGCAGTCTACAGGGATCTGACACTGAAGCTTTCTTT
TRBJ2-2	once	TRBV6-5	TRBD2	CATTRLAGTGELFF	TGTGCCACCACACGACTAGCAGGCACCGGGGAGCTGTTTTTT
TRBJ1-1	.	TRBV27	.	CASSLRRDTEAFF	TGTGCCAGCAGTTTACGGAGGGACACTGAAGCTTTCTTT
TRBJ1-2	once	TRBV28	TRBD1	CASSLRDRRLGGYTF	TGTGCCAGCAGTCTCAGGGACAGGAGGCTTGGGGGCTACACCTTC